One sample yielded the 2 T cell receptor beta chains listed below, sequenced in a study of blood T cell repertoires in COVID-19. Only in-frame clones appear in the TCRdb table, and some are missing; sequencing was by immunoSEQ multiplex PCR. Here the sample spans a few hundred thousand clones, roughly 87% being singletons. The specimen was PBMCs or T cells enriched from blood (not recorded which). All receptors come from a woman younger than 45 who had recovered from COVID-19.

This chain connects TRBV7-2 to TRBJ2-1; 9 bases align to TRBD2. The germline gives CDR1 SGHTA, CDR2 FQGNSA. With V trimmed by 2 bases and J by 7 bases, 6 bases remained unmatched. The CDR3 runs 15 residues. The DNA of the CDR3 is TGTGCCAGCAGCTTAACGCGGGGGGGCGGGAATGAGCAGTTCTTC. This codes for CASSLTRGGGNEQFF.

The chain uses TRBV19 and TRBJ1-2, with D hard to call. The ends were cut back, 2 bases at V and 2 bases at J, with 9 bases in the middle. The germline V gene has CDR1 LNHDA and CDR2 SQIVND (reference sequence). The CDR3 is 14 amino acids. The CDR3, as DNA: TGTGCCAGTAGTATACAGAAACAGAACTATGGCTACACCTTC. Protein: CASSIQKQNYGYTF. Variable domain in full (rest from reference TRBV19 and TRBJ1-2): DGGITQSPKYLFRKEGQNVTLSCEQNLNHDAMYWYRQDPGQGLRLIYYSQIVNDFQKGDIAEGYSVSREKKESFPLTVTSAQKNPTAFYLCASSIQKQNYGYTFGSGTRLTVV.